The 13 T cell receptor beta chains below come from one sample, sequenced in a study of OX40 agonist ivuxolimab in advanced cancers. Profiling relied on immunoSEQ multiplex PCR, and the TCRdb table lists in-frame clones only, not all of them. The table lists about 50,000 clones, roughly 88% of them singletons. The sample consisted of CD4+ or CD8+ T cells sorted from blood, taken in a trial of the OX40 agonist ivuxolimab. The receptors here all came from an adult with an advanced solid tumor such as melanoma, head and neck, liver or kidney cancer.

The CDR3 DNA reads as TGCAGCGTTAAGGCCCTCAGGGAGACCCAGTACTTC. Its protein product is CSVKALRETQYF. The J gene is TRBJ2-5, the V gene TRBV29-1; D remains ambiguous. CDR3 length equals 12 residues. Trimming took off 5 bases at V and 5 bases at J, with 12 bases between the two ends. Germline V gene sequence: CDR1 SQVTM, CDR2 ANQGSEA.

In this sample, this clone turned up once. The gene calls are TRBV2 and TRBJ2-1; 8 bases align to TRBD2. V was clipped by 1 base and J by 10 bases; unmatched bases: 6. This CDR3 contains 14 residues. CDR1 and CDR2 from the germline V gene are SNHLY and FYNNEI. The CDR3 DNA reads as TGTGCCAGCAGTGAAGTAAGGACTAGCAGAGAGCAGTTCTTC. Amino acid sequence: CASSEVRTSREQFF.

Notes on this clone: An end of the junction does not agree with germline; a read error may underlie this. The chain carries TRBV19 and TRBJ2-3; the match to TRBD1 covers 12 bases. The V gene's germline CDR1 is LNHDA and CDR2 SQIVND (reference sequence). CDR3 length: 18 residues. In DNA, the CDR3 is TGTGCCAGTAGTTTTGCACCTCCCGGGACAGGGGGCACCGATACGCAGTATTTT. Amino acid sequence: CASSFAPPGTGGTDTQYF.

The CDR3 sequence is CASRSTGTVNEKLFF. The CDR3, as DNA: TGCGCCAGCAGGTCCACCGGGACAGTCAATGAAAAACTGTTTTTT. The chain is built from TRBV5-1 and TRBJ1-4; TRBD1 aligns across 7 bases. This CDR3 has 15 amino acids. Trimming took 5 bases from V and 5 from J; bases not matched to a gene: 9. Germline CDR1 and CDR2: SGHRS and YFSETQ.

The chain is built from TRBV28 and TRBJ1-1; no clear D. This CDR3 contains 12 residues. The germline V gene has CDR1 MDHEN and CDR2 SYDVKM. Trimming removed 3 bases at V and 11 bases at J, with 13 bases between. CDR3 nucleotide sequence: TGTGCCAGCAGTTTTCCTCCTCGCATGGCTTTCTTT. Translation gives CASSFPPRMAFF.

The chain joins TRBV5-6 to TRBJ1-2; possibly TRBD1 for D (6 bases). The CDR3 length is 15 residues. CDR1 is SGHDT, CDR2 YYEEEE, per germline. The V and J ends lost 1 base and 2 bases respectively, with 12 bases between them. The CDR3 region has the DNA TGTGCCAGCAGCTTGATCAGGGGCGCGAACTATGGCTACACCTTC. Translating gives CASSLIRGANYGYTF. Looking up the rest from reference TRBV5-6 and TRBJ1-2 gives the full variable domain: DAGVTQSPTHLIKTRGQQVTLRCSPKSGHDTVSWYQQALGQGPQFIFQYYEEEERQRGNFPDRFSGHQFPNYSSELNVNALLLGDSALYLCASSLIRGANYGYTFGSGTRLTVV.

The chain employs TRBV19 and TRBJ1-1, with 8 bases lining up with TRBD1. The CDR3 runs 17 residues. Unmatched junction bases numbered 10, after V lost 4 bases and J lost 0 bases. Germline CDR1 LNHDA, CDR2 SQIVND (reference sequence). In DNA, the CDR3 is TGTGCCAGTAGTAAAGGGACAGGACTGTTTATGAACACTGAAGCTTTCTTT. Encoded protein: CASSKGTGLFMNTEAFF. Complete variable domain (other parts from reference TRBV19 and TRBJ1-1): DGGITQSPKYLFRKEGQNVTLSCEQNLNHDAMYWYRQDPGQGLRLIYYSQIVNDFQKGDIAEGYSVSREKKESFPLTVTSAQKNPTAFYLCASSKGTGLFMNTEAFFGQGTRLTVV.

Details on this clone: At one end the junction does not follow the germline gene, possibly because of a read error. The rearrangement uses TRBV7-7 and TRBJ2-2; 8 nucleotides line up with TRBD1. The CDR3 length is 15 residues. Per germline, CDR1 SSHAT and CDR2 FNYEAQ (reference sequence). The CDR3 sequence is CASSEGTGNTGELFF. CDR3 DNA: TGTGCTAGCAGCGAAGGGACAGGGAACACCGGGGAGCTGTTTTTT.

The chain uses TRBV5-1 and TRBJ2-2, with D tentatively TRBD2 (6 bases). The CDR3 sequence is 14 residues long. Germline V gene lookup returns CDR1 SGHRS and CDR2 YFSETQ. Trimming cost V 2 bases and J 5 bases, with 10 bases left between them. The CDR3 region is CASSFGSRTGELFF. In DNA form, the CDR3 reads TGCGCCAGCAGCTTCGGGAGTCGGACCGGGGAGCTGTTTTTT.

The chain recombines TRBV6-5 with TRBJ2-4, with 8 bases that match TRBD1. This CDR3 spans 13 amino acids. The V and J ends lost 4 bases and 11 bases, in that order; junction bases with no gene match: 7. Germline V lookup: CDR1 MNHEY, CDR2 SVGAGI. The chain's CDR3 is CASSFTGGSVQYF. The CDR3 nucleotides read TGTGCCAGCAGTTTCACAGGGGGGTCGGTTCAGTACTTC.

V and J are TRBV27 and TRBJ1-3; no reliable D call. Germline-derived CDR1 and CDR2 are MNHEY and SMNVEV (reference sequence). The germline V and J ends were trimmed by 3 bases and 3 bases, with 6 bases remaining between them. The CDR3 covers 13 residues. The CDR3 bases are TGTGCCAGCAGTTTTCTCTATGGAAACACCATATATTTT. It specifies CASSFLYGNTIYF.

The chain recombines TRBV29-1 with TRBJ1-2; D uncertain. CDR3 length equals 12 residues. V lost 6 bases to trimming and J lost 7 bases, with 15 bases between them. Per germline, CDR1 SQVTM and CDR2 ANQGSEA. The CDR3 DNA sequence: TGCAGCGTGTTGGAGGGTCACGGTGGCTACACCTTC. This codes for CSVLEGHGGYTF. The full variable domain, completed using reference TRBV29-1 and TRBJ1-2, is SAVISQKPSRDICQRGTSLTIQCQVDSQVTMMFWYRQQPGQSLTLIATANQGSEATYESGFVIDKFPISRPNLTFSTLTVSNMSPEDSSIYLCSVLEGHGGYTFGSGTRLTVV.

The chain uses TRBV6-1 and TRBJ1-5; 9 bases agree with TRBD1. This CDR3 is 19 amino acids long. Trimming cost V 2 bases and J 8 bases; bases outside gene matches: 19. From germline, CDR1 is MNHNS and CDR2 SASEGT. The DNA for the CDR3 is TGTGCCAGCAGTGAAATTGGGACAGGGAGCGTCCTGTTTAGGAAGCCCCAGCATTTT. Amino acid sequence: CASSEIGTGSVLFRKPQHF.